This T cell receptor (beta chain) is drawn from a study of T-cell memory formation after mild COVID-19. The CDR3 has 12 residues. Trimming removed 5 bases at V and 9 bases at J, with 12 bases between. From the 5' RACE reads, TCRdb called clonotypes with MiXCR, one entry per CDR3 protein. The data show roughly 560,000 distinct CDR3 sequences, 20% seen once. The sample taken for sequencing was PBMCs or a T cell subset sorted from them (not recorded which). The chain employs TRBV12-3 or TRBV12-4 and TRBJ2-3, with no clear D. This TCR came from an adult woman who had mild COVID-19 (a few samples of this study predate the infection). Cell type and time point are not known. The CDR3 DNA sequence: TGTGCCAGCAGTCTTCAAGGCCCCACGCAGTATTTT. Amino acid sequence: CASSLQGPTQYF.